What follows are 13 T cell receptor beta chains derived from one specimen sequenced in a study of OX40 agonist ivuxolimab in advanced cancers. The method was immunoSEQ multiplex PCR; TCRdb's version includes in-frame clones alone and lacks a portion of them. This sample has around 30,000 clones; 80% to 95% occur once, and the top ten carry around 3.8%. The starting material was CD4+ or CD8+ T cells sorted from blood, obtained in a trial of the OX40 agonist ivuxolimab. The receptors shown here come from an adult with an advanced solid tumor such as melanoma, head and neck, liver or kidney cancer.

This clone has a single count. The CDR3 loop is CASMRGTSGDYEQYF. The CDR3 region has the DNA TGTGCCAGCATGCGTGGGACTAGCGGGGACTACGAGCAGTACTTC. The chain recombines TRBV6-6 with TRBJ2-7, with 13 positions matching TRBD2. The CDR3 length is 15 residues. The J segment lost 3 bases and the V segment lost 7 bases, leaving 6 bases of the junction unmatched. CDR1 MNHNY and CDR2 SVGAGI come from the germline V gene (reference sequence).

About this clone: This specimen includes other DNA sequences encoding the same CDR3. The V and J genes are TRBV5-5 and TRBJ2-5; 8 bases are shared with TRBD2. The CDR3 runs 15 residues. V dropped 0 bases and J dropped 4; count of bases not matched to a gene: 5. Germline CDR1 is SGHKS and CDR2 is YYEKEE (reference sequence). The CDR3 bases are TGTGCCAGCAGCTTGGTGCGGGGGGTGGGAGAGACCCAGTACTTC. Its protein is CASSLVRGVGETQYF.

This rearrangement joins TRBV6-5 to TRBJ2-2, with D possibly being TRBD1 (6 bases). Germline V CDR1 and CDR2: MNHEY, SVGAGI. This CDR3 region has 15 residues. Trimming pared 7 bases from V and 3 bases from J, leaving 15 bases between. The CDR3 loop is CASKRSDRDTGELFF. CDR3 DNA: TGTGCCAGCAAGAGGTCGGACAGAGACACCGGGGAGCTGTTTTTT.

This clone was counted a single time. The chain uses TRBV6-4 and TRBJ1-1; D is possibly TRBD1 (5 bases). CDR1 and CDR2 (germline): MRHNA, SNTAGT. The V and J ends lost 8 bases and 3 bases respectively, with 22 bases between them. CDR3 length equals 16 residues. As DNA, the CDR3 is TGTGCCAGCTACGGGCACAGGACGACCTTAGACACTGAAGCTTTCTTT. Translation: CASYGHRTTLDTEAFF.

The chain employs TRBV16 and TRBJ1-5; no definite D call. There are 15 residues in the CDR3. Germline-derived CDR1 and CDR2 are KGHSY and FQNENV. The V gene lost 0 bases and the J gene lost 2 bases, with 8 bases spanning the gap. CDR3 region: CASSQSDGGNQPQHF. The CDR3 DNA reads as TGTGCCAGCAGCCAATCTGACGGGGGCAATCAGCCCCAGCATTTT.

The chain couples TRBV19 to TRBJ2-3, with 7 bases matching TRBD1. The CDR3 has 15 amino acids. Per germline, CDR1 LNHDA and CDR2 SQIVND (reference sequence). The V gene end was trimmed by 8 bases and the J gene end by 1 base; junction bases not matched to a gene: 9. In DNA form, the CDR3 reads TGTGCCAGTCACGAACAGGGGATTGGCACAGATACGCAGTATTTT. This sequence encodes CASHEQGIGTDTQYF.

V usage is TRBV19 and J usage is TRBJ1-2; D perhaps matches TRBD1 (5 bases). Germline CDR1 is LNHDA and CDR2 is SQIVND (reference sequence). The CDR3 length is 16 residues. V was cut by 3 bases and J by 4 bases, with 18 bases left in between. CDR3 residues: CASSMVAGWSGYGYTF. CDR3 sequence (DNA): TGTGCCAGTAGTATGGTGGCAGGGTGGTCCGGCTATGGCTACACCTTC.

The chain joins TRBV15 to TRBJ2-1, with 9 bases aligning to TRBD2. The germline V gene encodes CDR1 LNHNV and CDR2 YYDKDF (reference sequence). The CDR3 length is 19 residues. The V and J ends lost 0 bases and 5 bases, in that order; junction bases with no gene match: 14. This CDR3 is CATSRDRASGAGWHNEQFF. CDR3 nucleotide sequence: TGTGCCACCAGCAGAGATCGAGCTAGCGGGGCCGGTTGGCACAATGAGCAGTTCTTC.

On this clone: A read error may account for a junction end that differs from germline. The chain recombines TRBV6-1 with TRBJ1-4; TRBD1 matches 10 bases. This CDR3 contains 17 residues. Germline-derived CDR1 and CDR2 are MNHNS and SASEGT. The CDR3: CAISESKRGTGDEKLFF. The CDR3 DNA reads as TGTGCCATCAGTGAGTCGAAAAGGGGGACAGGGGACGAAAAACTGTTTTTT.

V gene TRBV18 combines with J gene TRBJ2-1; 10 bases are a match to TRBD2. CDR3 size: 15 residues. Germline CDR1 is KGHSH and CDR2 is LQKENI. The J segment lost 7 bases and the V segment lost 2 bases, leaving 5 bases of the junction unmatched. The CDR3 sequence is CASSPASGSRNEQFF. In DNA, the CDR3 is TGTGCCAGCTCACCAGCTAGCGGGAGCAGGAATGAGCAGTTCTTC.

The gene calls are TRBV4-2 and TRBJ2-1; no clear D. V was clipped by 3 bases and J by 0 bases, with 9 bases between them. The CDR3 length is 15 residues. Germline V gene sequence: CDR1 LGHNA, CDR2 YNFKEQ. CDR3: CASSHRKGSYNEQFF. CDR3 nucleotides: TGTGCCAGCAGCCACAGAAAGGGCTCCTACAATGAGCAGTTCTTC.

This chain uses TRBV16 with TRBJ2-5; D possibly matches TRBD1 or TRBD2 (6 bases each). Germline lookup yields CDR1 KGHSY and CDR2 FQNENV. This CDR3 is built from 14 residues. V shed 0 bases and J shed 5 bases, with 10 bases lying between them. The CDR3 nucleotides are TGTGCCAGCAGCCAATCAGGGGGGATGGAGACCCAGTACTTC. Protein: CASSQSGGMETQYF.

The chain recombines TRBV5-1 with TRBJ1-6; D is undetermined. V was clipped by 0 bases and J by 5 bases, with 12 bases between them. Germline CDR1 is SGHRS and CDR2 is YFSETQ. This CDR3 comprises 16 residues. The CDR3 DNA sequence: TGCGCCAGCAGCTTGGGCCCCGGGCCGAATAATTCACCCCTCCACTTT. Translated, it gives CASSLGPGPNNSPLHF.